This T cell receptor beta chain originates from a study of blood T cell repertoires in COVID-19. The Seattle patients, enrolled during active infection, were followed longitudinally. Per the authors' pipeline: Estimation of nucleated cell counts relied on the amplification of reference gene primers. Assay: immunoSEQ multiplex PCR; the TCRdb copy retains only in-frame clones and omits some. V and J calls and clone size are given by that table; D and trimming were obtained from the DNA. The top ten clones hold roughly 12% of a sample with fewer than 250,000 clones, 85% to 90% of them seen once. The clonotype was recovered from a man in his fifties or sixties with COVID-19, enrolled during active disease. The sequenced sample consisted of peripheral blood.

The CDR3 loop reads CASSPGTVNEKLFF. For the CDR3, the DNA is TGTGCCAGCAGCCCCGGGACAGTAAATGAAAAACTGTTTTTT. The chain has TRBV4-2 and TRBJ1-4, with 7 positions matching TRBD1. The CDR3 has 14 amino acids. Germline lookup yields CDR1 LGHNA and CDR2 YNFKEQ. Trimming at V came to 4 bases and at J to 5 bases, leaving 4 bases not matched to a gene.